In its sample, the clone carrying this T cell receptor beta chain was seen a few times. The second PCR ran about 6 to 12 cycles with a sample-barcoded 5' primer and J-beta primers. In TCRdb, the 5' RACE reads were re-called with MiXCR into one record per CDR3 protein. In the table there are about a million distinct CDR3 sequences, 51% of which are singletons. This sample was included in a study of blood T cells in healthy people across ages. Germline values: CDR1 LGHNA, CDR2 YSLEER. This CDR3 is built from 15 residues. V was cut by 0 bases and J by 4 bases, with 12 bases left in between. The specimen sequenced was blood. The rearrangement joins TRBV4-3 to TRBJ2-5, with D possibly being TRBD1 or TRBD2 (5 bases each). The clonotype comes from a woman aged 60-75 years in good health. The CDR3 reads CASSQDPGASETQYF. CDR3 DNA sequence: TGCGCCAGCAGCCAAGATCCCGGGGCCTCAGAGACCCAGTACTTC.